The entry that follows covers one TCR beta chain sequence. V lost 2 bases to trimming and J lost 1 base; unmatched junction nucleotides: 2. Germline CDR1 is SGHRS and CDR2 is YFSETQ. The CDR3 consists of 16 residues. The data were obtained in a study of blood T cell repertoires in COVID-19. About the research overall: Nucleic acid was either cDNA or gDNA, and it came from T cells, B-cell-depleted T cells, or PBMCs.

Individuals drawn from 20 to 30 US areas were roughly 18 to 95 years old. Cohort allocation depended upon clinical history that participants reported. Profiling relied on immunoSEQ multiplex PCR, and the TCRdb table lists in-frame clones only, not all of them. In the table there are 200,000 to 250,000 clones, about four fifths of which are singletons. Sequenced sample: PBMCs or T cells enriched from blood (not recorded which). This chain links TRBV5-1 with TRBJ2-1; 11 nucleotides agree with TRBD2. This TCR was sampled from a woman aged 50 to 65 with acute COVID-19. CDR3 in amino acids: CASSLLAGVSYNEQFF. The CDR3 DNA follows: TGCGCCAGCAGCTTACTAGCGGGGGTATCCTACAATGAGCAGTTCTTC.